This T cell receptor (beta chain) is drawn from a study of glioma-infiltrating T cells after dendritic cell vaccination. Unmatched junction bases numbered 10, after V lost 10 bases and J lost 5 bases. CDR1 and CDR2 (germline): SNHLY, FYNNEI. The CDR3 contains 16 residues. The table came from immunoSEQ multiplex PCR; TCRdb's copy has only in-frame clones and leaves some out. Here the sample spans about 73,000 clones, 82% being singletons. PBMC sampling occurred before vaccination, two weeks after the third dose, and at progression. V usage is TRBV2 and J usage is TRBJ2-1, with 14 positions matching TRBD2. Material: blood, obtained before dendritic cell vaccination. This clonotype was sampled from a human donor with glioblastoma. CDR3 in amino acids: CATGGTSGSTDNEQFF. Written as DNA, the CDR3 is TGTGCCACCGGAGGGACTAGCGGGAGTACGGACAATGAGCAGTTCTTC. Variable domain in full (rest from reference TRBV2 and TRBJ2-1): EPEVTQTPSHQVTQMGQEVILRCVPISNHLYFYWYRQILGQKVEFLVSFYNNEISEKSEIFDDQFSVERPDGSNFTLKIRSTKLEDSAMYFCATGGTSGSTDNEQFFGPGTRLTVL.